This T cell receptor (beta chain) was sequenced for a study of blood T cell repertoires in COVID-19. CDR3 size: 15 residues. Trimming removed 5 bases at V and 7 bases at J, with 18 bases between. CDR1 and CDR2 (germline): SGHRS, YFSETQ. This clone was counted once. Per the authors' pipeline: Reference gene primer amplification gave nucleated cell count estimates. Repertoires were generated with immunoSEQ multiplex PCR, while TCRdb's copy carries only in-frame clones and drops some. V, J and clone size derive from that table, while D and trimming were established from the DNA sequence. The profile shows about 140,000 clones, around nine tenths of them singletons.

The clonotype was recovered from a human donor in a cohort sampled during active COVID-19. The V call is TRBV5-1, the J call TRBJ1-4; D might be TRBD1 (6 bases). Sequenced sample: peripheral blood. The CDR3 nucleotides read TGCGCCAGCAGGGGACAAACGGGGGGCACTGAAAAACTGTTTTTT. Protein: CASRGQTGGTEKLFF.